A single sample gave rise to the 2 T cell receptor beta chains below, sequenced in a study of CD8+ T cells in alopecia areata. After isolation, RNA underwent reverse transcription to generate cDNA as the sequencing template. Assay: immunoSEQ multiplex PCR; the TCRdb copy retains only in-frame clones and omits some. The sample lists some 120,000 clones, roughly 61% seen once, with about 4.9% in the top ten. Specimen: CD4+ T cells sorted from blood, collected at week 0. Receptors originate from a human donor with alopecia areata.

The CDR3, as DNA: TGTGCCAGTAGTGGGACAGGGGGCCGTCAGCCCCAGCATTTT. Translating it yields CASSGTGGRQPQHF. V usage is TRBV19 and J usage is TRBJ1-5; TRBD1 aligns across 12 bases. From germline, CDR1 is LNHDA and CDR2 SQIVND (reference sequence). V shed 5 bases, J shed 6 bases, and the junction held 2 bases outside the gene matches. CDR3 length: 14 amino acids.

The CDR3 DNA follows: TGTGCCAGTAGTAAGGACTTAACGGCTGACGCGAGCTCCTACGAGCAGTACTTC. It yields the protein CASSKDLTADASSYEQYF. This chain joins TRBV19 and TRBJ2-7; D might be TRBD2 (5 bases). CDR3 length: 18 amino acids. The germline V gene encodes CDR1 LNHDA and CDR2 SQIVND (reference sequence). Between the trimmed V and J ends, which lost 4 bases and 0 bases, there was a span of 22 bases.